The source of this T cell receptor beta chain is a study of blood T cell repertoires in COVID-19. Across the study: Acute and convalescent COVID-19 samples came from the United States, Italy and Spain.

In the study's own analysis: Researchers report that nucleated cell counts were estimated from reference gene primer amplification. Repertoires were generated with immunoSEQ multiplex PCR, while TCRdb's copy carries only in-frame clones and drops some. The D gene and trimming were derived from the DNA, and the V and J assignments and clone size from that table. Counted here are under 300,000 clones, roughly 90% occurring once; the ten biggest clones make up just under 6.5%. Participant age was roughly 18 to 90 years, and participants resided in fewer than 30 US areas. Germline V gives CDR1 MDHEN, CDR2 SYDVKM. Trimming shortened V by 4 bases and J by 3 bases, and 21 bases separated the two germline ends. The CDR3 covers 17 residues.

The sample comprised PBMCs or T cells enriched from blood (not recorded which). The chain carries TRBV28 and TRBJ1-2, with TRBD1 as a possible D gene (6 bases). The TCR sequence derives from a woman aged 25 to 39 with acute COVID-19. CDR3 bases: TGTGCCAGCAGTTCCAACCCTGGACAGAAGTGGGACTATGGCTACACCTTC. This codes for CASSSNPGQKWDYGYTF.